This TCR beta chain derives from a study of blood T cell repertoires in COVID-19. Assay used: immunoSEQ multiplex PCR; TCRdb lists only in-frame clones, some missing. The data hold some 400,000 clones, with around 87% observed a single time. Germline V gene data show CDR1 as SGDLS and CDR2 as YYNGEE. The ends were cut back, 3 bases at V and 4 bases at J, with 3 bases in the middle. The CDR3 contains 11 residues. The chain joins TRBV9 to TRBJ2-3, with D uncertain. Sequenced material: peripheral blood. The source is a woman aged 55-69 years with COVID-19, enrolled during active disease. CDR3 protein: CASSAADTQYF. DNA for the CDR3: TGTGCCAGCAGCGCCGCAGATACGCAGTATTTT.